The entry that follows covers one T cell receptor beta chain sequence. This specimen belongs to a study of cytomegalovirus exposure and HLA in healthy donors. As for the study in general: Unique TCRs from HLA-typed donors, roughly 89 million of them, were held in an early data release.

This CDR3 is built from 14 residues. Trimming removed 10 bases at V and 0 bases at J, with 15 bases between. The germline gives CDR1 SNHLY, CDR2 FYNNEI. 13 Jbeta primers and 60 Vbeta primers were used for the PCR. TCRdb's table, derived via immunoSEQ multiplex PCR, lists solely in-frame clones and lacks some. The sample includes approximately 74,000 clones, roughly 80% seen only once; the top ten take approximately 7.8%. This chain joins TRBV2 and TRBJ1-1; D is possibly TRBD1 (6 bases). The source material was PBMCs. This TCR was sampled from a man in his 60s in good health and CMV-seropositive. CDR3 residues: CATPGVQLNTEAFF. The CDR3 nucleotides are TGTGCCACCCCAGGGGTACAGTTGAACACTGAAGCTTTCTTT.